These 9 T cell receptor beta chains were all obtained from the same sample, sequenced in a study of blood T cell repertoires in COVID-19. Only in-frame clones appear in the TCRdb table, and some are missing; sequencing was by immunoSEQ multiplex PCR. The data show about 320,000 clones, around 90% seen once. The sample consisted of PBMCs or T cells enriched from blood (not recorded which). The receptors here all came from a man aged 55 to 70 who had recovered from COVID-19.

The rearrangement uses TRBV27 and TRBJ2-7; D perhaps matches TRBD1 (5 bases). Germline-derived CDR1 and CDR2 are MNHEY and SMNVEV (reference sequence). The CDR3 is 14 residues long. Trimming took 1 base from V and 7 from J, leaving 14 bases between them. Here the CDR3 reads CASSLFFRAEEQYF. The CDR3 region has the DNA TGTGCCAGCAGTTTATTTTTCAGGGCTGAAGAGCAGTACTTC.

The J gene is TRBJ1-1, the V gene TRBV7-9, with 7 nucleotides matching TRBD1. Germline-derived CDR1 and CDR2 are SEHNR and FQNEAQ (reference sequence). There are 14 residues in the CDR3. After removal of 4 bases from V and 4 bases from J, the junction contained 6 bases not matched to a gene. CDR3 protein: CASSSGSGGTEAFF. The CDR3 region has the DNA TGTGCCAGCAGCTCCGGATCAGGGGGCACTGAAGCTTTCTTT.

This sequence joins TRBV19 and TRBJ2-1; TRBD2 aligns across 11 bases. The CDR3 length is 15 residues. The germline CDR1 and CDR2 sequences are LNHDA and SQIVND (reference sequence). J was trimmed by 4 bases and V by 4 bases; bases with no gene match: 3. CDR3 amino acids: CASSTTSGVYNEQFF. The CDR3, as DNA: TGTGCCAGTAGTACGACTAGCGGGGTATACAATGAGCAGTTCTTC.

This clone was seen a single time. This chain links TRBV19 with TRBJ2-1, with 10 bases lining up with TRBD2. The CDR3 extends over 16 amino acids. Trimming cost V 2 bases and J 6 bases; bases outside gene matches: 7. From germline, CDR1 is LNHDA and CDR2 SQIVND (reference sequence). CDR3 DNA: TGTGCCAGTAGTATACAGGTCCCTAGCGGGAGCAATGAGCAGTTCTTC. Protein product: CASSIQVPSGSNEQFF.

The chain recombines TRBV27 with TRBJ2-7; 9 nucleotides match TRBD1. In germline, CDR1 is MNHEY, CDR2 SMNVEV (reference sequence). V gave up 5 bases and J gave up 2 bases; unmatched junction bases: 1. CDR3 length equals 13 residues. CDR3 DNA sequence: TGTGCCAGCAGTCGACAGGGGGCCTACGAGCAGTACTTC. Translation: CASSRQGAYEQYF.

The gene calls are TRBV3-1 (or the pseudogene TRBV3-2) and TRBJ2-2; D uncertain. The germline gives CDR1 LGHDT, CDR2 YNNKEL (reference sequence). The CDR3 is 12 amino acids. V was shortened by 4 bases and J by 5 bases, with 5 bases between the two germline ends. This chain's CDR3 is CASSPLTGELFF. Here the CDR3 DNA reads TGTGCCAGCAGCCCACTAACCGGGGAGCTGTTTTTT.

The CDR3 region is CASRETGVSLRGELFF. As DNA, the CDR3 is TGTGCCAGTAGAGAAACAGGGGTTAGTCTTCGTGGGGAGCTGTTTTTT. The chain has TRBV19 and TRBJ2-2; 7 bases map to TRBD1. Trimming cost V 6 bases and J 8 bases; bases outside gene matches: 15. CDR3 length: 16 amino acids. The germline gives CDR1 LNHDA, CDR2 SQIVND (reference sequence).

This chain links TRBV4-3 with TRBJ2-5, with 8 bases aligning to TRBD2. The junction had 9 bases not matched to a gene; V was cut back by 1 base and J by 2 bases. The CDR3 has 17 residues. Germline V gene data show CDR1 as LGHNA and CDR2 as YSLEER. CDR3 DNA: TGCGCCAGCAGCCAAGGGCCGGGAGGGGTATCGCAAGAGACCCAGTACTTC. It is translated as CASSQGPGGVSQETQYF.

The rearrangement uses TRBV7-2 and TRBJ1-4; 7 bases are a match to TRBD1. Germline V CDR1 and CDR2: SGHTA, FQGNSA. The CDR3 consists of 18 residues. V dropped 2 bases and J dropped 0; count of bases not matched to a gene: 9. The CDR3, as DNA: TGTGCCAGCAGCTTAAACTACGGACAGGACGCAACTAATGAAAAACTGTTTTTT. This codes for CASSLNYGQDATNEKLFF.